The 4 T cell receptor beta chains reported below all come from one sample, sequenced in a study of Graves' ophthalmopathy and Graves' hyperthyroidism. The TCR beta CDR3 regions underwent amplification from RNA transcripts. HTBI primers were employed in first-round RT-PCR, then a second-round multiplex PCR followed. TCRdb independently ran MiXCR on the multiplex PCR reads; one entry per CDR3 protein. The table shows about 620,000 distinct CDR3 sequences, with over 20% occurring only once. The sample was peripheral blood. The source is a woman aged 18-29 years with stable Graves' hyperthyroidism. Some clones in this sample may be carry-over from other donors' samples.

This clonotype has more than one count but fewer than ten. V gene TRBV3-1 combines with J gene TRBJ1-6; D not resolved. This CDR3 spans 14 amino acids. Germline values: CDR1 LGHDT, CDR2 YNNKEL (reference sequence). Trimming shortened V by 6 bases and J by 5 bases, and 11 bases separated the two germline ends. The CDR3 DNA is TGTGCCAGCAGTTTTGGTTCAAATAATTCACCCCTCCACTTT. Amino acids: CASSFGSNNSPLHF.

This clonotype was observed at least ten times. The chain links TRBV27 to TRBJ1-2; D remains unclear. The germline V gene has CDR1 MNHEY and CDR2 SMNVEV (reference sequence). V gave up 5 bases and J gave up 8 bases, with 21 bases separating them. The CDR3 sequence is 15 residues long. CDR3 bases: TGTGCCAGCAGTCCCGGTGGAGGTGTGGGGTACGGCTACACCTTC. Translation: CASSPGGGVGYGYTF.

At least ten counts were recorded for this clonotype. The chain has TRBV10-1 and TRBJ2-5; D remains unclear. This CDR3 comprises 15 residues. The ends were cut back, 4 bases at V and 1 base at J, with 13 bases in the middle. Germline V gives CDR1 WNHNN, CDR2 SYGVQD (reference sequence). This chain's CDR3 is CASSGGHKFQETQYF. CDR3 DNA: TGCGCCAGCAGTGGCGGCCACAAGTTCCAAGAGACCCAGTACTTC.

This chain joins TRBV4-2 and TRBJ2-2; TRBD2 aligns across 11 bases. V was clipped by 1 base and J by 4 bases; unmatched bases: 5. In germline, CDR1 is LGHNA, CDR2 YNFKEQ. This CDR3 contains 17 residues. The CDR3 region has the DNA TGTGCCAGCAGCCAAGCGGTTAGCGGGGGGGCCACCGGGGAGCTGTTTTTT. Translated, it gives CASSQAVSGGATGELFF.